The T cell receptor beta chain under discussion was sequenced for a study of blood T cell repertoires in COVID-19. Sequenced by immunoSEQ multiplex PCR; TCRdb stores in-frame clones only, minus some. The data contain fewer than 90,000 clones, 90% to 95% of them seen just once; the ten biggest clones take up roughly 4.7%. Germline CDR1 reads SQVTM; CDR2 reads ANQGSEA. The V end was cut by 8 bases, the J end by 2 bases, with 17 bases between. The CDR3 spans 14 residues. This sequence was found in a human donor with active COVID-19. The donor label of this sample is uncertain. The sample comprised peripheral blood. This chain connects TRBV29-1 to TRBJ2-3; possible D gene TRBD2, 6 bases. The CDR3 DNA reads as TGCAGCTCCCGTGCGGGGTTACACACAGATACGCAGTATTTT. The encoded protein is CSSRAGLHTDTQYF.